These 16 T cell receptor beta chains originate from one sample sequenced in a study of regulatory T cells in long-lasting Graves disease (dated by TCRdb to the early 2020s). This specimen's time point label, per the study, means: persistent/refractory GD, antithyroid drugs over 5 years with positive TRAb. For both TCR sequencing and RNA sequencing, RNA was extracted from PBMCs in TRIzol. The library was generated by multiplex PCR. Sequenced on an Illumina HiSeq 4000. To build TCR beta libraries, CDR3 regions were amplified by Arm-PCR using iRepertoire HTBI primers. The public sequencing data were trimmed at Q25 with fastp and processed into clonotypes with MiXCR by TCRdb, which kept only in-frame beta chains. Every CDR3 protein is listed once, alongside the most common genes and DNA of its rows. The sample profile shows about 400,000 distinct CDR3 sequences; less than 25% of them were found once. Together, the top ten hold around 21% of the sample.

The sample here was peripheral blood mononuclear cells (PBMCs), taken when the disease was refractory, from a patient treated with antithyroid drugs. These receptors came from a female donor with Graves disease.

This clonotype was seen ten or more times. The rearrangement uses TRBV9 and TRBJ2-5; no clear D gene. Trimming shortened V by 1 base and J by 0 bases, and 10 bases separated the two germline ends. The CDR3 covers 15 residues. The germline CDR1 and CDR2 sequences are SGDLS and YYNGEE. The CDR3 loop reads CASSVNGRYQETQYF. As DNA, the CDR3 is TGTGCCAGCAGCGTAAACGGGCGGTACCAAGAGACCCAGTACTTC.

The V call is TRBV5-1, the J call TRBJ1-2, with TRBD1 matching 11 bases. The CDR3 is 15 amino acids. After removal of 4 bases from V and 6 bases from J, the junction contained 8 bases not matched to a gene. Germline CDR1 reads SGHRS; CDR2 reads YFSETQ. CDR3 nucleotide sequence: TGCGCCAGCAGCCCAGGGACAGGGGGTTACGATGGCTACACCTTC. Translating gives CASSPGTGGYDGYTF. The whole variable domain, filled in from reference TRBV5-1 and TRBJ1-2, reads KAGVTQTPRYLIKTRGQQVTLSCSPISGHRSVSWYQQTPGQGLQFLFEYFSETQRNKGNFPGRFSGRQFSNSRSEMNVSTLELGDSALYLCASSPGTGGYDGYTFGSGTRLTVV.

As regards this clonotype: Compared with germline, one end of the junction differs, possibly owing to a read error. The rearrangement joins TRBV12-3 or TRBV12-4 to TRBJ2-1; 9 bases are shared with TRBD2. The CDR3 extends over 17 amino acids. The CDR3 DNA reads TGTGCCAGCACCGTCCGGGGAGGCGGGAGGGCCTACAATGAACAGTTCTTC. This translates into CASTVRGGGRAYNEQFF.

The chain combines TRBV4-3 with TRBJ2-7; D may be TRBD1 (5 bases). The CDR3 is 13 amino acids. V lost 0 bases and J lost 6, with 9 bases in between. CDR1 is LGHNA and CDR2 is YSLEER in the germline V gene. CDR3 sequence reads: CASSQDSQAEQYF. The CDR3 region has the DNA TGCGCCAGCAGCCAAGATTCACAGGCCGAGCAGTACTTC.

The genes are TRBV7-6 and TRBJ2-3; D is possibly TRBD2 (6 bases). Germline V gene data show CDR1 as SGHVS and CDR2 as FNYEAQ. V was shortened by 2 bases and J by 3 bases, with 9 bases between the two germline ends. This CDR3 has 14 residues. CDR3 in amino acids: CASSLTAGTDTQYF. The CDR3 nucleotides read TGTGCCAGCAGCTTAACGGCGGGGACAGATACGCAGTATTTT.

This clonotype was detected only a few times. The J gene is TRBJ2-7, the V gene TRBV10-3; 9 bases fit TRBD2. Unmatched junction bases numbered 10, after V lost 7 bases and J lost 3 bases. Per germline, CDR1 ENHRY and CDR2 SYGVKD. This CDR3 is 15 amino acids long. CDR3 protein: CAIKNTAGGLYEQYF. In DNA, the CDR3 is TGTGCCATCAAGAACACGGCGGGAGGGCTCTACGAGCAGTACTTC.

This clonotype was counted many times. The chain employs TRBV28 and TRBJ2-7, with 8 bases fitting TRBD2. The CDR3 has 14 amino acids. V was pared by 1 base and J by 5 bases, with 4 bases of the junction left unmatched. Germline-derived CDR1 and CDR2 are MDHEN and SYDVKM. Written as DNA, the CDR3 is TGTGCCAGCAGTTTATCGGGACTAGTCGACGAGCAGTACTTC. It encodes CASSLSGLVDEQYF.

There are many counts of this clonotype. V and J are TRBV12-3 or TRBV12-4 and TRBJ2-5, with TRBD2 matching 14 bases. V shed 3 bases and J 5 bases; nucleotides not matched to a gene: 11. This CDR3 has 18 amino acids. Here the CDR3 reads CASSFVGLAGVEYETQYF. CDR3 nucleotide sequence: TGTGCCAGCAGTTTTGTGGGACTAGCGGGAGTTGAGTATGAGACCCAGTACTTC.

The table lists this clonotype with a count of one. The chain uses TRBV5-1 and TRBJ2-7, with unresolved D. Germline-derived CDR1 and CDR2 are SGHRS and YFSETQ. This CDR3 contains 13 residues. V was clipped by 2 bases and J by 3 bases, with 9 bases between them. The CDR3 region has the DNA TGCGCCAGCAGCTTTTTCCTGGACTACGAGCAGTACTTC. It codes for CASSFFLDYEQYF.

The chain carries TRBV27 and TRBJ2-2; D is unresolved. The germline V gene encodes CDR1 MNHEY and CDR2 SMNVEV (reference sequence). This CDR3 region has 15 residues. The V end lost 3 bases, the J end lost 0 bases, and 8 bases lay between the germline ends. CDR3 in amino acids: CASSFSRSNTGELFF. CDR3 nucleotides: TGTGCCAGCAGTTTTAGTCGGTCGAACACCGGGGAGCTGTTTTTT.

This clonotype was observed a few times. CDR3 nucleotides: TGTGCCAGCAGTTTTTTCGAGCAGTACTTC. Residues: CASSFFEQYF. This chain joins TRBV28 and TRBJ2-7; D is undetermined. The V gene lost 3 bases and the J gene lost 6 bases, with 3 bases spanning the gap. The V gene's germline CDR1 is MDHEN and CDR2 SYDVKM. CDR3 length: 10 residues.

This clonotype was observed a handful of times. The chain couples TRBV14 to TRBJ2-2, with a possible D match to TRBD1 (6 bases). Trimming cost V 0 bases and J 3 bases, with 11 bases left between them. The germline gives CDR1 SGHDN, CDR2 FVKESK. The CDR3 is 16 residues long. In DNA form, the CDR3 reads TGTGCCAGCAGCCAAGACAAACCAGGGGACACCGGGGAGCTGTTTTTT. It translates to CASSQDKPGDTGELFF.

This clonotype has a count of ten or more. Mismatch with germline at one junction end may stem from a read error. The J gene is TRBJ1-5, the V gene TRBV12-3 or TRBV12-4, with D maybe TRBD1 (6 bases). The CDR3 has 14 residues. As DNA, the CDR3 is TGCGCCAGCAGCCTCAGGGGAGGGGATCAGCCCCAGCATTTT. Its protein is CASSLRGGDQPQHF.

The chain combines TRBV6-1 with TRBJ2-1; TRBD1 matches 8 bases. CDR3 length: 14 residues. V dropped 8 bases and J dropped 6; count of bases not matched to a gene: 9. Germline CDR1 and CDR2: MNHNS and SASEGT. For the CDR3, the DNA is TGTGCCAGCGGGGGGATGACAGGGGTCAATGAGCAGTTCTTC. It is translated as CASGGMTGVNEQFF.

This clonotype has more than one count but fewer than ten. V is TRBV2 and J is TRBJ2-3; 12 bases are shared with TRBD2. Germline CDR1 is SNHLY and CDR2 is FYNNEI. With 3 bases clipped from V and 2 bases from J, the junction kept 6 bases outside the gene matches. The CDR3 is 17 amino acids. The CDR3 region has the DNA TGTGCCAGCAGTGATCTAGCGGGAGGGCCAAACACAGATACGCAGTATTTT. Translation: CASSDLAGGPNTDTQYF.

This clonotype came up many times. The rearrangement links TRBV10-3 to TRBJ2-5; possible D gene TRBD1, 6 bases. Trimming left V 5 bases short and J 3 bases short, with 10 bases between. The germline CDR1 and CDR2 sequences are ENHRY and SYGVKD. The CDR3 consists of 13 residues. The CDR3 region is CAISSSGEETQYF. The DNA of the CDR3 is TGTGCCATCAGTTCGTCAGGGGAAGAGACCCAGTACTTC.